These 27 T cell receptor beta chains were sequenced from one sample in a study of blood T cells in healthy people across ages. Alongside a J-beta primer mix, a sample-barcoded 5' primer served in a second PCR lasting 7 to 11 cycles. TCRdb re-called the 5' RACE reads with MiXCR, one entry per CDR3 protein. The sample has about 1.6 million distinct CDR3 sequences; around 36% are singletons. The sample taken for sequencing was blood. All receptors come from a woman aged 25-40 years in good health.

To note about this clonotype: Possible read error: a much larger clone is one base away. This chain links TRBV29-1 with TRBJ2-7; 12 positions agree with TRBD2. This CDR3 contains 14 residues. CDR1 and CDR2 (germline): SQVTM, ANQGSEA. V lost 6 bases, J lost 4 bases, and 7 bases stayed unmatched. The DNA of the CDR3 is TGCAGCGTGACTAGCGGGAGTGCCCAATACGAGCAGTACTTC. It encodes CSVTSGSAQYEQYF.

This clonotype was observed a few times. The rearrangement links TRBV27 to TRBJ2-3; no clear D. The CDR3 totals 15 residues. The germline V and J ends were trimmed by 6 bases and 2 bases, with 15 bases remaining between them. Germline lookup yields CDR1 MNHEY and CDR2 SMNVEV (reference sequence). CDR3 sequence (DNA): TGTGCCAGCAGAGTGTTTAGCTCTAACACAGATACGCAGTATTTT. This translates into CASRVFSSNTDTQYF.

In its sample, this clonotype was seen once. The chain recombines TRBV13 with TRBJ2-5; D unclear. The J call may not be correct, given that the DNA end is closer to TRBJ2-7. The length of the CDR3 is 12 residues. CDR1 is PRHDT, CDR2 FYEKMQ, per germline (reference sequence). The CDR3 is CASSTGFDEQYF. In DNA, the CDR3 is TGTGCCAGCAGCACCGGGTTCGACGAGCAGTACTTC.

V is TRBV28 and J is TRBJ2-5; D gene unclear. The better agreement between TRBJ2-7 and the DNA end casts doubt on the J call. Germline-derived CDR1 and CDR2 are MDHEN and SYDVKM. There are 12 residues in the CDR3. CDR3 coding DNA: TGTGCCAGCACCAGCTCGAGCTACGAGCAGTACTTC. Protein: CASTSSSYEQYF.

This clonotype was picked up many times. The chain recombines TRBV29-1 with TRBJ2-5; perhaps TRBD2 as D (5 bases). The CDR3 loop spans 12 amino acids. Trimming pared 5 bases from V and 2 bases from J, leaving 9 bases between. CDR1 is SQVTM and CDR2 is ANQGSEA in the germline V gene. The CDR3 DNA reads as TGCAGCGTTTCGGGAAATCAAGAGACCCAGTACTTC. It codes for CSVSGNQETQYF.

The chain has TRBV5-4 and TRBJ2-5; the D gene is possibly TRBD1 (6 bases). The CDR3 contains 15 residues. Germline CDR1 SGHNT, CDR2 YYREEE (reference sequence). Trimming took 4 bases from V and 5 from J, leaving 18 bases between them. The CDR3 bases are TGTGCCAGCAGCCCAAAGGACAGCGCTCTGGAGACCCAGTACTTC. The encoded protein is CASSPKDSALETQYF.

This clonotype was seen repeatedly, ten times or more. This chain joins TRBV6-5 and TRBJ2-7; 8 bases line up with TRBD2. With 0 bases clipped from V and 0 bases from J, the junction kept 13 bases outside the gene matches. The CDR3 loop spans 19 amino acids. Germline CDR1 reads MNHEY; CDR2 reads SVGAGI. CDR3 protein: CASSYSQGILAGSSYEQYF. CDR3 nucleotide sequence: TGTGCCAGCAGTTACTCTCAGGGTATCCTAGCGGGTAGCTCCTACGAGCAGTACTTC.

This clonotype showed up many times. The J gene is TRBJ2-1, the V gene TRBV29-1; D unclear. Trimming removed 5 bases at V and 0 bases at J, with 11 bases between. This CDR3 has 14 amino acids. From germline, CDR1 is SQVTM and CDR2 ANQGSEA. The CDR3 coding sequence is TGCAGCGTTCTATTCCCAAGCTCCTACAATGAGCAGTTCTTC. It codes for CSVLFPSSYNEQFF.

The chain uses TRBV4-1 and TRBJ2-7; D is unclear. CDR1 and CDR2 (germline): MGHRA, YSYEKL. Trimming removed 4 bases from V and 3 bases from J, with 13 bases in between. This CDR3 has 14 residues. CDR3 DNA sequence: TGCGCCAGCAGCCGAGTCAAAACGGACTACGAGCAGTACTTC. Its translation is CASSRVKTDYEQYF.

The chain links TRBV6-6 to TRBJ2-7, with 10 bases lining up with TRBD1. TRBJ2-5 matches the DNA end more closely, so the J call is doubtful. CDR1 and CDR2 (germline): MNHNY, SVGAGI (reference sequence). The CDR3 consists of 15 residues. The chain's CDR3 is CASSHLPGTGATQYF. In DNA form, the CDR3 reads TGTGCCAGCAGTCATCTCCCAGGGACAGGGGCGACCCAGTACTTC.

This clonotype was found a few times. This chain links TRBV20-1 with TRBJ2-3; a possible D gene is TRBD1 (5 bases). Germline CDR1 reads DFQATT; CDR2 reads SNEGSKA (reference sequence). This CDR3 spans 14 amino acids. Trimming pared 6 bases from V and 4 bases from J, leaving 17 bases between. CDR3: CSANTRWGPDTQYF. CDR3 bases: TGCAGTGCCAATACCAGATGGGGCCCAGATACGCAGTATTTT.

The chain recombines TRBV11-1 with TRBJ1-1; 7 bases agree with TRBD1. Germline assignment: CDR1 SGHAT and CDR2 FQDESV (reference sequence). The CDR3 totals 16 residues. The V segment lost 2 bases and the J segment 0 bases; nucleotides outside the gene matches: 6. This chain's CDR3 is CASSLSPTGLNTEAFF. As DNA, the CDR3 is TGTGCCAGCAGCTTATCCCCGACAGGGCTGAACACTGAAGCTTTCTTT.

This clonotype was counted only a few times. V and J are TRBV3-1 and TRBJ2-7; possibly TRBD2 for D (5 bases). Germline V gene data show CDR1 as LGHDT and CDR2 as YNNKEL (reference sequence). V dropped 0 bases and J dropped 4 bases, with 10 bases sitting between them. The CDR3 covers 14 residues. The CDR3: CASSQDWTAYEQYF. For the CDR3, the DNA is TGTGCCAGCAGCCAAGATTGGACTGCATACGAGCAGTACTTC.

The CDR3 loop is CASSGRLVDTEAFF. The CDR3 nucleotides read TGTGCCAGCAGTGGGAGGTTAGTCGACACTGAAGCTTTCTTT. This sequence joins TRBV6-1 and TRBJ1-1; no reliable D call. Germline assignment: CDR1 MNHNS and CDR2 SASEGT. Trimming removed 4 bases at V and 3 bases at J, with 12 bases between. CDR3 length equals 14 residues.

The V call is TRBV30, the J call TRBJ1-1; D might be TRBD1 (5 bases). The CDR3 is 16 amino acids. V was shortened by 0 bases and J by 3 bases, with 17 bases between the two germline ends. The germline V gene encodes CDR1 GTSNPN and CDR2 SVGIG (reference sequence). CDR3 loop: CAWSVSRVGVDTEAFF. CDR3 nucleotide sequence: TGTGCCTGGAGTGTGAGCAGGGTGGGGGTCGACACTGAAGCTTTCTTT.

This clonotype has more than one count but fewer than ten. This chain links TRBV7-2 with TRBJ2-1; 7 bases are a match to TRBD2. V lost 0 bases to trimming and J lost 7 bases; unmatched junction nucleotides: 6. Germline V lookup: CDR1 SGHTA, CDR2 FQGNSA. The CDR3 is 15 residues long. CDR3 protein: CASSLAAGEWNEQFF. Written as DNA, the CDR3 is TGTGCCAGCAGCTTAGCTGCGGGAGAGTGGAATGAGCAGTTCTTC.

This clonotype came up a few times. V is TRBV29-1 and J is TRBJ1-2; D gene uncertain. CDR1 is SQVTM, CDR2 ANQGSEA, per germline. V gave up 4 bases and J gave up 2 bases, with 8 bases separating them. The CDR3 has 12 amino acids. The CDR3: CSVAVGNYGYTF. For the CDR3, the DNA is TGCAGCGTTGCTGTGGGGAACTATGGCTACACCTTC.

In this sample, this clonotype turned up many times. CDR3 nucleotide sequence: TGCGCCAGCAGCCAAGTCGGGGCGGGGACCTACGAGCAGTACTTC. Its protein product is CASSQVGAGTYEQYF. The chain is built from TRBV4-1 and TRBJ2-7; TRBD2 might be the D (6 bases). Trimming removed 1 base from V and 2 bases from J, with 12 bases in between. Germline CDR1 is MGHRA and CDR2 is YSYEKL. The CDR3 is 15 residues long.

This chain connects TRBV5-1 to TRBJ1-1, with D uncertain. V shed 2 bases and J shed 0 bases, with 11 bases lying between them. The CDR3 extends over 15 amino acids. Per the germline V gene, CDR1 is SGHRS and CDR2 is YFSETQ. This CDR3 is CASSFALDMNTEAFF. The CDR3 DNA follows: TGCGCCAGCAGCTTTGCCTTAGATATGAACACTGAAGCTTTCTTT.

This sequence joins TRBV7-9 and TRBJ2-1, with 16 bases that match TRBD2. V lost 1 base to trimming and J lost 4 bases; unmatched junction nucleotides: 7. Per germline, CDR1 SEHNR and CDR2 FQNEAQ (reference sequence). There are 19 residues in the CDR3. The chain's CDR3 is CASSLGGTSGRAVYNEQFF. The CDR3 DNA follows: TGTGCCAGCAGCTTAGGGGGGACTAGCGGGAGGGCCGTGTACAATGAGCAGTTCTTC.

This sequence joins TRBV27 and TRBJ2-7; D call uncertain. The CDR3 runs to 14 residues. Trimming took 3 bases from V and 3 from J, leaving 12 bases between them. CDR1 and CDR2 from the germline V gene are MNHEY and SMNVEV (reference sequence). The CDR3 nucleotides are TGTGCCAGCAGTTTTGAGAGGTTCGGCTACGAGCAGTACTTC. This codes for CASSFERFGYEQYF.

The chain joins TRBV12-3 or TRBV12-4 to TRBJ2-1, with 7 bases identical to TRBD2. The CDR3 spans 16 residues. The V segment lost 4 bases and the J segment 0 bases; nucleotides outside the gene matches: 6. Here the CDR3 DNA reads TGTGCCAGCAGTTCCCCCCTAGCGGCCTCCTACAATGAGCAGTTCTTC. Its protein product is CASSSPLAASYNEQFF.

At least ten counts were recorded for this clonotype. The chain carries TRBV10-3 and TRBJ2-3; possible D gene TRBD1, 5 bases. CDR1 and CDR2 (germline): ENHRY, SYGVKD. V was clipped by 3 bases and J by 3 bases, with 13 bases between them. This CDR3 is built from 15 residues. For the CDR3, the DNA is TGTGCCATCAGTGAAAGGGGCGTAAGAACAGATACGCAGTATTTT. Encoded protein: CAISERGVRTDTQYF.

This clonotype showed up just a few times. This CDR3 is CASSARLAGGPYEQYF. CDR3 bases: TGTGCCAGCAGCGCCCGACTAGCGGGGGGACCCTACGAGCAGTACTTC. The chain links TRBV5-8 to TRBJ2-7; 13 nucleotides agree with TRBD2. J was trimmed by 2 bases and V by 4 bases; bases with no gene match: 6. The CDR3 covers 16 residues. Germline CDR1 SGHTS, CDR2 YDEGEE.

The gene calls are TRBV7-8 and TRBJ2-7; 11 bases agree with TRBD2. V trimming: 1 base; J trimming: 1 base; junction bases outside the gene matches: 3. This CDR3 region has 16 residues. Germline CDR1 reads SGHVS; CDR2 reads FQNEAQ. The CDR3 DNA sequence: TGTGCCAGCAGCTTAGGTAGCGGGGGGGCGTCCTACGAGCAGTACTTC. Its translation: CASSLGSGGASYEQYF. Based on the CDR3 plus reference TRBV7-8 and TRBJ2-7, the full variable domain is GAGVSQSPRYKVAKRGQDVALRCDPISGHVSLFWYQQALGQGPEFLTYFQNEAQLDKSGLPSDRFFAERPEGSVSTLKIQRTQQEDSAVYLCASSLGSGGASYEQYFGPGTRLTVT.

This rearrangement joins TRBV11-1 to TRBJ2-1; the match to TRBD2 covers 12 bases. This CDR3 region has 16 residues. Germline-derived CDR1 and CDR2 are SGHAT and FQDESV (reference sequence). Trimming took 2 bases from V and 8 from J; bases not matched to a gene: 7. The CDR3 nucleotides are TGTGCCAGCAGCTTAAAGACTAGCGGGAGTCGGGATGAGCAGTTCTTC. It encodes CASSLKTSGSRDEQFF.

The chain recombines TRBV11-3 with TRBJ2-7; TRBD2 might be the D (6 bases). Germline-derived CDR1 and CDR2 are SGHNT and YENEEA. This CDR3 is 13 amino acids long. The V end was cut by 4 bases, the J end by 5 bases, with 12 bases between. The DNA of the CDR3 is TGTGCCAGCAGCTCCTCGGGAGTCCACGAGCAGTACTTC. Residues: CASSSSGVHEQYF. Drawing the rest from reference TRBV11-3 and TRBJ2-7, the complete variable domain is EAGVVQSPRYKIIEKKQPVAFWCNPISGHNTLYWYLQNLGQGPELLIRYENEEAVDDSQLPKDRFSAERLKGVDSTLKIQPAELGDSAVYLCASSSSGVHEQYFGPGTRLTVT.